The 9 T cell receptor beta chains below were found in one sample sequenced in a study of cytomegalovirus exposure and HLA in healthy donors. The method was immunoSEQ multiplex PCR; TCRdb's version includes in-frame clones alone and lacks a portion of them. Seen here are under 200,000 clones, less than 90% observed once, and the top ten hold roughly 5.8%. Specimen: PBMCs. All receptors come from a woman aged 25 to 39 in good health and CMV-seronegative.

The chain joins TRBV19 to TRBJ1-5; no clear D gene. Trimming stripped 1 base from V and 0 bases from J, with 7 bases between. The V gene's germline CDR1 is LNHDA and CDR2 SQIVND (reference sequence). The CDR3 runs to 15 residues. CDR3 protein: CASSIGPFSNQPQHF. In nucleotides, the CDR3 is TGTGCCAGTAGTATAGGCCCATTTAGCAATCAGCCCCAGCATTTT.

V gene TRBV19 combines with J gene TRBJ1-2, with 9 nucleotides matching TRBD1. The V gene end was trimmed by 5 bases and the J gene end by 4 bases; junction bases not matched to a gene: 2. Germline V gene lookup returns CDR1 LNHDA and CDR2 SQIVND (reference sequence). This CDR3 is built from 13 residues. The CDR3 DNA reads TGTGCCAGTAGTGAGACAGGGGGCTATGGCTACACCTTC. Amino acid sequence: CASSETGGYGYTF.

The chain employs TRBV6-5 and TRBJ2-7; the match to TRBD1 covers 9 bases. CDR1 is MNHEY and CDR2 is SVGAGI in the germline V gene. The CDR3 is 14 amino acids. J lost 2 bases, V lost 4 bases, and 3 bases had no gene match. CDR3 residues: CASSWTGETYEQYF. CDR3 coding DNA: TGTGCCAGCAGTTGGACAGGGGAGACCTACGAGCAGTACTTC.

The chain couples TRBV9 to TRBJ1-2, with 7 bases that match TRBD1. The V gene end was trimmed by 3 bases and the J gene end by 7 bases; junction bases not matched to a gene: 12. The CDR3 extends over 15 amino acids. Germline loops: CDR1 SGDLS, CDR2 YYNGEE. The CDR3 spells CASSGQTGITAGYTF. In DNA, the CDR3 is TGTGCCAGCAGCGGACAGACAGGGATTACTGCTGGCTACACCTTC. The full variable domain, rest sourced from reference TRBV9 and TRBJ1-2, is DSGVTQTPKHLITATGQRVTLRCSPRSGDLSVYWYQQSLDQGLQFLIQYYNGEERAKGNILERFSAQQFPDLHSELNLSSLELGDSALYFCASSGQTGITAGYTFGSGTRLTVV.

The chain joins TRBV6-5 to TRBJ2-2; D possibly corresponds to TRBD1 (6 bases). Germline assignment: CDR1 MNHEY and CDR2 SVGAGI. The CDR3 is 14 amino acids. The V and J ends lost 6 bases and 4 bases respectively, with 12 bases between them. The CDR3 loop is CASRENRVTGELFF. The CDR3 DNA sequence: TGTGCCAGCAGAGAAAACAGGGTCACCGGGGAGCTGTTTTTT.

The chain uses TRBV9 and TRBJ2-1, with 9 nucleotides matching TRBD1. V was clipped by 3 bases and J by 6 bases; unmatched bases: 4. The CDR3 runs 14 residues. Germline CDR1 and CDR2: SGDLS and YYNGEE. The CDR3: CASSGTGAPNEQFF. CDR3 nucleotides: TGTGCCAGCAGCGGGACAGGGGCCCCCAATGAGCAGTTCTTC.

The rearrangement links TRBV6-5 to TRBJ2-3; TRBD2 matches 8 bases. The CDR3 runs to 13 residues. The V segment lost 5 bases and the J segment 3 bases; nucleotides outside the gene matches: 1. Germline V gene data show CDR1 as MNHEY and CDR2 as SVGAGI. The DNA for the CDR3 is TGTGCCAGCAGTGCTAGCGGGACAGATACGCAGTATTTT. Translating it yields CASSASGTDTQYF.

This chain uses TRBV13 with TRBJ2-7; TRBD2 agrees at 9 bases. The germline V gene encodes CDR1 PRHDT and CDR2 FYEKMQ (reference sequence). CDR3 length: 16 residues. Trimming removed 2 bases from V and 2 bases from J; junction bases left unmatched: 7. CDR3 region: CASSLKLAGPTYEQYF. CDR3 sequence (DNA): TGTGCCAGCAGCTTAAAGCTAGCGGGACCTACCTACGAGCAGTACTTC. Full variable domain (remainder filled in from reference TRBV13 and TRBJ2-7): AAGVIQSPRHLIKEKRETATLKCYPIPRHDTVYWYQQGPGQDPQFLISFYEKMQSDKGSIPDRFSAQQFSDYHSELNMSSLELGDSALYFCASSLKLAGPTYEQYFGPGTRLTVT.

The sample holds a few counts of this clone. The V gene is TRBV25-1, the J gene TRBJ1-5, with a possible D match to TRBD1 (5 bases). In germline, CDR1 is MGHDK, CDR2 SYGVNS. The CDR3 has 13 residues. Trimming left V 6 bases short and J 5 bases short, with 11 bases between. CDR3 DNA: TGTGCCAGCAGACCAGGGATGGATCAGCCCCAGCATTTT. This sequence encodes CASRPGMDQPQHF.